This TCR beta chain stems from a study of T cell repertoires in cytomegalovirus infection. On the study more broadly: In the study, CMV epitopes included recently identified HLA-C-restricted and well-studied HLA-B-restricted ones. The public TCR beta signatures pointed to both CMV infection and matching HLA type.

TCRdb reanalysed the reads using MiXCR and keeps one entry per CDR3 protein. The sample holds approximately 990,000 distinct CDR3 sequences, roughly 30% seen once. The CDR3 sequence is 15 residues long. V dropped 6 bases and J dropped 3; count of bases not matched to a gene: 9. Comment on this clonotype: What it binds is unknown.

General study points: Cumulated frequencies of public TCR beta families served to identify carriers of CMV plus the relevant HLA. Clonotype analysis showed dominance of the ex vivo response by HLA-C-restricted CMV-specific TCR beta clonotypes.

This clonotype was sampled from a human donor in good health (CMV status not recorded). Some clones in this sample may be carry-over from other donors' samples. The chain joins TRBV12-3 or TRBV12-4 to TRBJ2-3, with 7 bases aligning to TRBD2. Sequencing was performed on cultured CD8+ T cells from PBMCs, taken from culture after CMV antigen stimulation. In DNA form, the CDR3 reads TGTGCCAGCAGCCTCCGGCGACTAGCAACAGATACGCAGTATTTT. Amino acid sequence: CASSLRRLATDTQYF.